This TCR beta chain is from a study of blood T cell repertoires in COVID-19. Enrollment of patients from Seattle took place during active infection, with longitudinal follow-up. Sequencing used immunoSEQ multiplex PCR; TCRdb keeps in-frame clones, though not all of them. The data show around 270,000 clones, around nine tenths seen once. CDR1 DFQATT and CDR2 SNEGSKA come from the germline V gene (reference sequence). Trimming left V 3 bases short and J 9 bases short, with 15 bases between. The length of the CDR3 is 13 residues. The source is an older woman with COVID-19, enrolled during active disease. Sequencing input: peripheral blood. The V and J genes are TRBV20-1 and TRBJ1-5, with D unclear. CDR3 bases: TGCAGTGCTAGTGGCACAGCCGGTCCGCCCCAGCATTTT. Protein sequence: CSASGTAGPPQHF.